These 7 T cell receptor beta chains came from one sample sequenced in a study of blood T cell repertoires in COVID-19 (dated by TCRdb to 2019 to 2021). Receptor amplification or capture employed the immunoSEQ multiplex PCR assay. The clones in this table, taken by TCRdb from immuneACCESS, are in-frame only. Not every clone is retained; where verified, under half of the shortfall comes from an unresolved V gene, and the cause of the rest is unknown. The sample yields 250,000 or so clones; around nine tenths were counted once. 2.5% to 3% of the sample lies in the top ten. The sequencing sample was made of peripheral blood. Every receptor here comes from a woman aged 55-69 years with acute or convalescent COVID-19.

This clone was detected a few times. The chain uses TRBV5-1 and TRBJ2-7; 14 bases map to TRBD2. V gave up 0 bases and J gave up 3 bases; unmatched junction bases: 5. Germline V lookup: CDR1 SGHRS, CDR2 YFSETQ. The CDR3 is 17 residues long. The CDR3 reads CASSLASGLAGVYEQYF. The DNA of the CDR3 is TGCGCCAGCAGCTTGGCTTCGGGACTAGCGGGAGTCTACGAGCAGTACTTC.

This sequence joins TRBV19 and TRBJ2-3; 7 nucleotides match TRBD2. The germline gives CDR1 LNHDA, CDR2 SQIVND (reference sequence). V dropped 5 bases and J dropped 3; count of bases not matched to a gene: 11. The CDR3 spans 16 residues. The CDR3 reads CASSGRLADVTDTQYF. In DNA form, the CDR3 reads TGTGCCAGTAGTGGGCGACTAGCTGATGTGACAGATACGCAGTATTTT.

The J gene is TRBJ2-6, the V gene TRBV4-3; TRBD1 aligns across 11 bases. CDR1 is LGHNA and CDR2 is YSLEER in the germline V gene. J gave up 3 bases and V 2 bases, and 6 bases lay outside the gene matches. The CDR3 spans 18 residues. The CDR3 reads CASSQRGQGAVGANVLTF. The CDR3, as DNA: TGCGCCAGCAGCCAACGAGGACAGGGGGCAGTTGGGGCCAACGTCCTGACTTTC.

This clone came up once. The V call is TRBV7-7, the J call TRBJ2-1; TRBD2 might be the D (5 bases). The CDR3 contains 14 residues. Per the germline V gene, CDR1 is SSHAT and CDR2 is FNYEAQ (reference sequence). Trimming took off 4 bases at V and 10 bases at J, with 17 bases between the two ends. The DNA for the CDR3 is TGTGCCAGCAGCTCTAGCCCCACCTCTGGGGAGCAGTTCTTC. This codes for CASSSSPTSGEQFF.

This sequence joins TRBV4-2 and TRBJ2-1; 10 nucleotides agree with TRBD2. Germline CDR1 LGHNA, CDR2 YNFKEQ. CDR3 length: 17 residues. Trimming took 1 base from V and 6 from J; bases not matched to a gene: 9. The CDR3, as DNA: TGTGCCAGCAGCCAAGGCTCGGGACTAGCGTTCCGCAATGAGCAGTTCTTC. It codes for CASSQGSGLAFRNEQFF.

The chain joins TRBV24-1 to TRBJ2-3, with 9 bases that match TRBD1. The ends lost 4 bases at V and 5 bases at J; junction bases unmatched: 3. Germline V gives CDR1 KGHDR, CDR2 SFDVKD. The CDR3 is made up of 14 amino acids. DNA of the CDR3: TGTGCCACCAGTGAAACAGGGGGCGGAGATACGCAGTATTTT. It codes for CATSETGGGDTQYF.

The V call is TRBV9, the J call TRBJ1-2, with D perhaps TRBD1 (6 bases). The germline V gene encodes CDR1 SGDLS and CDR2 YYNGEE. This CDR3 is 15 amino acids long. V lost 5 bases, J lost 8 bases, and 22 bases lay in between. The CDR3 spells CASRGGLNRVGGYTF. The CDR3 DNA sequence: TGTGCCAGCAGGGGTGGATTGAACAGGGTTGGAGGCTACACCTTC.